This T cell receptor beta chain was captured in a study of tumor-infiltrating lymphocytes in oesophageal squamous cell carcinoma. By share, this clonotype counts as large. The germline gene is not matched at one end of the junction; a read error may be the cause. The germline V gene encodes CDR1 SSHAT and CDR2 FNYEAQ (reference sequence). The CDR3 spans 13 residues. TCRdb re-called the PCR reads with MiXCR, one entry per CDR3 protein. The sample carries roughly 12,000 distinct CDR3 sequences, around half recorded once. The chain recombines TRBV7-7 with TRBJ2-5, with D possibly matching TRBD2 (5 bases). This receptor was obtained from a male donor with esophageal squamous cell carcinoma. The sequencing sample was made of esophageal tumor tissue. In nucleotides, the CDR3 is TGTGCTAGCAGCTTAACCCGAGGGGAGACCCAGTACTTC. Residues: CASSLTRGETQYF.